The 21 T cell receptor beta chains below all came from one sample that was sequenced in a study of cytotoxic CD8 clonotypes in ibrutinib-treated CLL. TCRdb's copy holds only in-frame clones and misses some; the assay was immunoSEQ multiplex PCR. The sample has about 68,000 clones; about 64% are singletons. The sequenced sample was PBMCs, obtained after 12 months of ibrutinib treatment. These receptors were taken from a human donor with chronic lymphocytic leukemia.

The chain links TRBV4-3 to TRBJ2-1; 9 bases align to TRBD2. Trimming removed 0 bases from V and 2 bases from J; junction bases left unmatched: 5. There are 17 residues in the CDR3. The V gene's germline CDR1 is LGHNA and CDR2 YSLEER. CDR3 in amino acids: CASSQEPLAGPYNEQFF. CDR3 sequence (DNA): TGCGCCAGCAGCCAAGAACCGCTAGCGGGGCCCTACAATGAGCAGTTCTTC.

This chain uses TRBV5-1 with TRBJ2-7; D is unclear. This CDR3 has 11 residues. V lost 4 bases and J 1 base, leaving 3 bases between the germline ends. Germline V gene sequence: CDR1 SGHRS, CDR2 YFSETQ. CDR3 loop: CASSQSYEQYF. In DNA form, the CDR3 reads TGCGCCAGCAGCCAATCCTACGAGCAGTACTTC.

Only a few counts were recorded for this clone. The chain carries TRBV5-1 and TRBJ2-5; D call uncertain. The germline V and J ends were trimmed by 0 bases and 5 bases, with 8 bases remaining between them. Germline CDR1 SGHRS, CDR2 YFSETQ. CDR3 length equals 13 residues. The CDR3 sequence: CASSLGGRETQYF. The CDR3 DNA reads as TGCGCCAGCAGCTTGGGGGGAAGGGAGACCCAGTACTTC.

The rearrangement joins TRBV19 to TRBJ2-7; D gene uncertain. The V end was cut by 1 base, the J end by 0 bases, with 7 bases between. Germline V gene lookup returns CDR1 LNHDA and CDR2 SQIVND (reference sequence). The CDR3 runs to 14 residues. This CDR3 reads CASSIGQSSYEQYF. The CDR3 nucleotides are TGTGCCAGTAGTATAGGTCAGAGCTCCTACGAGCAGTACTTC.

The chain is built from TRBV6-1 and TRBJ1-5; D is unresolved. Trimming left V 0 bases short and J 10 bases short, with 16 bases between. The CDR3 loop spans 15 amino acids. Looked up from germline, CDR1 is MNHNS and CDR2 is SASEGT. The CDR3 sequence is CASSEARSRELPQHF. Written as DNA, the CDR3 is TGTGCCAGCAGTGAAGCCAGAAGTAGGGAATTACCCCAGCATTTT.

V and J are TRBV19 and TRBJ1-2; TRBD1 might be the D (6 bases). CDR1 is LNHDA, CDR2 SQIVND, per germline (reference sequence). V lost 6 bases, J lost 4 bases, and 18 bases lay in between. This CDR3 comprises 15 residues. The DNA for the CDR3 is TGTGCCAGTAGCCCTGCGGGGACACCAGGCTATGGCTACACCTTC. Its translation is CASSPAGTPGYGYTF.

In DNA, the CDR3 is TGTGCCAGCAGCCAAGATTTAGCGACTAGCGTCACCGGGGAGCTGTTTTTT. Translated: CASSQDLATSVTGELFF. This chain connects TRBV4-2 to TRBJ2-2; 8 bases match TRBD2. CDR1 is LGHNA, CDR2 YNFKEQ, per germline. This CDR3 region has 17 residues. With 0 bases clipped from V and 4 bases from J, the junction kept 7 bases outside the gene matches.

The genes are TRBV18 and TRBJ1-1, with D maybe TRBD1 (6 bases). Trimming removed 4 bases from V and 3 bases from J, with 21 bases in between. Per the germline V gene, CDR1 is KGHSH and CDR2 is LQKENI. The CDR3 runs to 17 residues. CDR3 loop: CASSLLPAGAADTEAFF. DNA of the CDR3: TGTGCCAGCTCACTACTCCCTGCAGGGGCCGCGGACACTGAAGCTTTCTTT.

The gene calls are TRBV7-6 and TRBJ1-1; no firm D call. CDR1 and CDR2 (germline): SGHVS, FNYEAQ. V was shortened by 2 bases and J by 1 base, with 5 bases between the two germline ends. The CDR3 contains 13 residues. The DNA for the CDR3 is TGTGCCAGCAGCTTAAGTGGGAACACTGAAGCTTTCTTT. It is translated as CASSLSGNTEAFF.

In its sample, this clone was seen a few times. A read error may produce the germline difference seen at one junction end. The rearrangement links TRBV7-8 to TRBJ1-2; TRBD1 matches at 8 bases. The germline gives CDR1 SGHVS, CDR2 FQNEAQ. The CDR3 is 17 residues long. The CDR3 DNA sequence: TGTGCCAGCAGCTTAGGACAGGGGACTCAGTCCAACTATGGTTACACCTTC. Translation gives CASSLGQGTQSNYGYTF.

Only a few counts were recorded for this clone. The genes are TRBV7-6 and TRBJ2-5; TRBD2 matches at 14 bases. J lost 2 bases, V lost 5 bases, and 7 bases had no gene match. Germline V lookup: CDR1 SGHVS, CDR2 FNYEAQ. The CDR3 consists of 17 residues. CDR3: CASSAGLAGAKQETQYF. As DNA, the CDR3 is TGTGCCAGCAGCGCGGGACTAGCGGGAGCAAAACAAGAGACCCAGTACTTC.

The chain joins TRBV10-3 to TRBJ2-7, with TRBD1 matching 7 bases. V lost 4 bases to trimming and J lost 7 bases; unmatched junction nucleotides: 16. Germline V gives CDR1 ENHRY, CDR2 SYGVKD. The CDR3 consists of 16 residues. The CDR3 DNA reads TGTGCCATCAGTGGGTCCACAGGGGAGCTACAGGGTGAGCAGTACTTC. Its protein is CAISGSTGELQGEQYF.

The rearrangement joins TRBV7-2 to TRBJ2-7, with D possibly being TRBD2 (6 bases). The CDR3 runs 13 residues. CDR1 is SGHTA and CDR2 is FQGNSA in the germline V gene. The germline V and J ends were trimmed by 0 bases and 3 bases, with 6 bases remaining between them. The CDR3 nucleotides read TGTGCCAGCAGCTTAGCGGGGGGCTACGAGCAGTACTTC. Translation gives CASSLAGGYEQYF.

This clone was picked up a small number of times. The chain recombines TRBV18 with TRBJ1-2; 10 bases match TRBD1. Looked up from germline, CDR1 is KGHSH and CDR2 is LQKENI. After removal of 6 bases from V and 8 bases from J, the junction contained 12 bases not matched to a gene. The CDR3 has 15 amino acids. The CDR3 DNA reads TGTGCCAGCTCGGAGGGACAGGGGACGGTTCTAGGCTACACCTTC. This sequence encodes CASSEGQGTVLGYTF.

This clone came up a few times. The genes are TRBV28 and TRBJ2-5; 10 nucleotides align to TRBD2. Germline CDR1 is MDHEN and CDR2 is SYDVKM. The V gene end was trimmed by 1 base and the J gene end by 5 bases; junction bases not matched to a gene: 10. The CDR3 is 17 amino acids. CDR3 nucleotides: TGTGCCAGCAGTTTATTCGGGACAGCGGGGGGGCCTGAGACCCAGTACTTC. Protein sequence: CASSLFGTAGGPETQYF.

This chain joins TRBV7-2 and TRBJ1-6; TRBD1 is a possible D gene (6 bases). Germline values: CDR1 SGHTA, CDR2 FQGNSA. CDR3 length: 15 amino acids. V lost 5 bases and J lost 7, with 15 bases in between. The CDR3 region has the DNA TGTGCCAGCAGCCACGGTGGGACACGAAATTCACCCCTCCACTTT. This codes for CASSHGGTRNSPLHF.

The sample holds one count of this clone. The genes are TRBV7-7 and TRBJ2-3; TRBD1 aligns across 8 bases. Trimming removed 5 bases from V and 3 bases from J; junction bases left unmatched: 7. Germline CDR1 and CDR2: SSHAT and FNYEAQ (reference sequence). CDR3 length: 15 amino acids. The DNA of the CDR3 is TGTGCCAGCAGCCCCGGACAGGGTCCAACAGATACGCAGTATTTT. This gives the protein CASSPGQGPTDTQYF.

The V and J genes are TRBV5-1 and TRBJ1-5; D is ambiguous. Trimming cost V 0 bases and J 5 bases, with 6 bases left between them. The germline V gene encodes CDR1 SGHRS and CDR2 YFSETQ. The CDR3 is 13 amino acids. CDR3: CASSLGADQPQHF. CDR3 in DNA: TGCGCCAGCAGCTTGGGGGCGGATCAGCCCCAGCATTTT.

The chain carries TRBV27 and TRBJ2-6; D is undetermined. Germline CDR1 and CDR2: MNHEY and SMNVEV (reference sequence). CDR3 length: 15 residues. Deletions cut 7 bases from V and 2 bases from J, with 12 bases between. The CDR3 is CASKPSLTGANVLTF. CDR3 nucleotides: TGTGCCAGCAAACCCAGCCTGACTGGGGCCAACGTCCTGACTTTC.

The V call is TRBV7-9, the J call TRBJ1-1, with D perhaps TRBD1 (5 bases). V lost 6 bases to trimming and J lost 8 bases, with 13 bases between them. The CDR3 length is 12 residues. Germline-derived CDR1 and CDR2 are SEHNR and FQNEAQ (reference sequence). The CDR3 coding sequence is TGTGCCAGCAGGGACAAAGCCTCCGAAGCTTTCTTT. Protein sequence: CASRDKASEAFF.

This clone was observed a single time. The chain carries TRBV7-2 and TRBJ1-1; D is ambiguous. Per germline, CDR1 SGHTA and CDR2 FQGNSA. Trimming removed 1 base at V and 1 base at J, with 7 bases between. This CDR3 contains 14 residues. CDR3 amino acids: CASSLGPANTEAFF. CDR3 DNA: TGTGCCAGCAGCTTAGGGCCAGCGAACACTGAAGCTTTCTTT.